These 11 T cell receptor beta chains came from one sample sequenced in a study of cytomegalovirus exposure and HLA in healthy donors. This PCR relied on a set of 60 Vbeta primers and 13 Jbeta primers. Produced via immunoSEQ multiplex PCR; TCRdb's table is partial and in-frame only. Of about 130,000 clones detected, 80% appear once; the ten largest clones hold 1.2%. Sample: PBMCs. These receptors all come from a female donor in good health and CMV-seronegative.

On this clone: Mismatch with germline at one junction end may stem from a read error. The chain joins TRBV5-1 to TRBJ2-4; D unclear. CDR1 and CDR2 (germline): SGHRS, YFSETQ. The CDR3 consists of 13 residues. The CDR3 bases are TGCGCCAGCAGCTTTAACACCGAAAACAGTCAGTACTTC. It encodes CASSFNTENSQYF. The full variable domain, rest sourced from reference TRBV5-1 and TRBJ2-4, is KAGVTQTPRYLIKTRGQQVTLSCSPISGHRSVSWYQQTPGQGLQFLFEYFSETQRNKGNFPGRFSGRQFSNSRSEMNVSTLELGDSALYLCASSFNTENSQYFGAGTRLSVL.

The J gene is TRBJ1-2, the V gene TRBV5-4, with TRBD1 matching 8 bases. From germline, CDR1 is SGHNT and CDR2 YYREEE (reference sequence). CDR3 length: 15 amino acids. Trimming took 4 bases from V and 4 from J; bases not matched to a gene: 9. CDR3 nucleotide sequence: TGTGCCAGCAGCGGGAGGGGGGACAGGACCTATGGCTACACCTTC. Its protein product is CASSGRGDRTYGYTF. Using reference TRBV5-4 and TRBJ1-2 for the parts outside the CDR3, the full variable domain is ETGVTQSPTHLIKTRGQQVTLRCSSQSGHNTVSWYQQALGQGPQFIFQYYREEENGRGNFPPRFSGLQFPNYSSELNVNALELDDSALYLCASSGRGDRTYGYTFGSGTRLTVV.

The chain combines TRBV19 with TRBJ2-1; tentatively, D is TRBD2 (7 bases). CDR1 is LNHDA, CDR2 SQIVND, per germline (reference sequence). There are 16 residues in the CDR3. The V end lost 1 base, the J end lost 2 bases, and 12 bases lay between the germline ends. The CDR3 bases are TGTGCCAGTAGTATAGTTGGGGGGGCCCCCTACAATGAGCAGTTCTTC. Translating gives CASSIVGGAPYNEQFF.

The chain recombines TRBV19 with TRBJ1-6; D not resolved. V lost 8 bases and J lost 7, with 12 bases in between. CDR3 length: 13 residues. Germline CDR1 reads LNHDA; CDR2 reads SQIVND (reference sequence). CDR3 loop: CASSVLPNSPLHF. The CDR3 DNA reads TGTGCCAGTTCGGTACTGCCGAATTCACCCCTCCACTTT.

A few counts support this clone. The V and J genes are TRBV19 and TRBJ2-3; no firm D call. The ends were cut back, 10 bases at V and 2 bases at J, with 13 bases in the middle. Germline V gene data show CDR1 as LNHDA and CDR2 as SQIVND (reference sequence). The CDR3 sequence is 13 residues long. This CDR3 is CATRSDPTDTQYF. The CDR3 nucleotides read TGTGCCACCCGGAGTGACCCCACAGATACGCAGTATTTT.

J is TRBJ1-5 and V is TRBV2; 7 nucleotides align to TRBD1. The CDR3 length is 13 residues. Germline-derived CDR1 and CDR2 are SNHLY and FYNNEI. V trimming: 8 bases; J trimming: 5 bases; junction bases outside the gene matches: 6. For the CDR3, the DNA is TGTGCCAGCGTCGGAGGGGGCCATCAGCCCCAGCATTTT. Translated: CASVGGGHQPQHF. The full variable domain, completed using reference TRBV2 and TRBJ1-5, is EPEVTQTPSHQVTQMGQEVILRCVPISNHLYFYWYRQILGQKVEFLVSFYNNEISEKSEIFDDQFSVERPDGSNFTLKIRSTKLEDSAMYFCASVGGGHQPQHFGDGTRLSIL.

The CDR3, as DNA: TGTGCCATCAGTGAGTCGAAGGTTGAAACAGGGGGCGTTCGGGCCTACGAGCAGTACTTC. Translated: CAISESKVETGGVRAYEQYF. V gene TRBV10-3 combines with J gene TRBJ2-7; 9 nucleotides line up with TRBD1. The germline V gene has CDR1 ENHRY and CDR2 SYGVKD. CDR3 size: 20 residues. V lost 0 bases, J lost 2 bases, and 17 bases stayed unmatched.

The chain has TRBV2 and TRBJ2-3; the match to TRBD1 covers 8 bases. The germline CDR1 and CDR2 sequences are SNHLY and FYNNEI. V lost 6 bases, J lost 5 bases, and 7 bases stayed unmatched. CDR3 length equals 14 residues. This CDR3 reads CASRLDRGRDTQYF. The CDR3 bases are TGTGCCAGCAGACTCGACAGGGGAAGAGATACGCAGTATTTT.

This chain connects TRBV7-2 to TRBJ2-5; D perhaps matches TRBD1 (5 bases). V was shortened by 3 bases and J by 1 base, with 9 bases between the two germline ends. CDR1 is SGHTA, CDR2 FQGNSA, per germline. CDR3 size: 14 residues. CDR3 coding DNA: TGTGCCAGCAGCTTCGGAAGGGGCCAAGAGACCCAGTACTTC. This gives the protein CASSFGRGQETQYF.

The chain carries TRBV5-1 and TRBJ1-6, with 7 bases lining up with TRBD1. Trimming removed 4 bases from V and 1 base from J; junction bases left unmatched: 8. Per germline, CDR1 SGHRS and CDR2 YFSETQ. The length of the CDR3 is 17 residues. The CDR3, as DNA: TGCGCCAGCAGCCGGGATACGACAGGGTCCTATAATTCACCCCTCCACTTT. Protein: CASSRDTTGSYNSPLHF.

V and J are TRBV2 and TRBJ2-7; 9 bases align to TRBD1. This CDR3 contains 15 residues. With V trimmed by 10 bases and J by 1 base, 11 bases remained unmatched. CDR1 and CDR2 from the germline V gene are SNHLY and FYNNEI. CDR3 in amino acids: CAIPTGTGNSYEQYF. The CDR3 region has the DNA TGTGCCATTCCGACCGGGACAGGGAATTCCTACGAGCAGTACTTC.